This TCR beta chain came from a study of blood T cell repertoires in COVID-19. In the study overall: Samples taken during acute and convalescent COVID-19 were collected in the United States, Italy and Spain.

Assay used: immunoSEQ multiplex PCR; TCRdb lists only in-frame clones, some missing. Of 120,000 or so clones listed, 88% are singletons. The V end was cut by 0 bases, the J end by 4 bases, with 19 bases between. The CDR3 sequence is 17 residues long. CDR1 is MGHRA and CDR2 is YSYEKL in the germline V gene. The chain employs TRBV4-1 and TRBJ2-7, with TRBD1 as a possible D gene (6 bases). Sequencing was carried out using peripheral blood. The clonotype originates from a human donor in a cohort sampled during active COVID-19. DNA of the CDR3: TGCGCCAGCAGCCAAGAGAGGGCCACAGGGATGTTATACGAGCAGTACTTC. Its protein product is CASSQERATGMLYEQYF.